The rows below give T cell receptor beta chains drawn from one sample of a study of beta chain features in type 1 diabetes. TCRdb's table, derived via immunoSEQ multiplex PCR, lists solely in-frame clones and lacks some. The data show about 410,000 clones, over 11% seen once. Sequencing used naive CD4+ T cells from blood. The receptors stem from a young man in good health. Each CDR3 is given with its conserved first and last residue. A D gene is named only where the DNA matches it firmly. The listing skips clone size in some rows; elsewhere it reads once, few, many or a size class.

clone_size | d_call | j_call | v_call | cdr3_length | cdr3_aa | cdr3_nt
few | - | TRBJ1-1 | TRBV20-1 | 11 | CSARDRTEAFF | TGCAGTGCTAGAGATCGGACCGAAGCTTTCTTT
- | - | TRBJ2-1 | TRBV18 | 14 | CASSPRDGNNEQFF | TGTGCCAGCTCACCACGGGACGGAAACAATGAGCAGTTCTTC
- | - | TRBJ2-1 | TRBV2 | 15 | CASRGKGVSYNEQFF | TGTGCCAGCAGAGGGAAGGGAGTTTCATACAATGAGCAGTTCTTC
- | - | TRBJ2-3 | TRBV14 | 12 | CASSHIPDTQYF | TGTGCCAGCAGCCATATCCCAGATACGCAGTATTTT
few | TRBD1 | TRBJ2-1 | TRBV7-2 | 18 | CASSLAPSGQGQMKEQFF | TGTGCCAGCAGCTTAGCTCCCTCTGGACAGGGACAAATGAAGGAGCAGTTCTTC
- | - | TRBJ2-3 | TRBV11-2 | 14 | CASSYRSNTDTQYF | TGTGCCAGCAGCTACAGGTCCAACACAGATACGCAGTATTTT
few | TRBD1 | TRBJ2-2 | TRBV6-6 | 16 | CASSYSRDSNTGELFF | TGTGCCAGCAGTTACTCCCGGGACAGCAACACCGGGGAGCTGTTTTTT
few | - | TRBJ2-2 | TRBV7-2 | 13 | CASSVGSLGELFF | TGTGCCAGCAGCGTAGGAAGCTTAGGGGAGCTGTTTTTT
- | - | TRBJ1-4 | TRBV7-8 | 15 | CASSLRGARGEKLFF | TGTGCCAGCAGCTTAAGGGGGGCCAGGGGAGAAAAACTGTTTTTT
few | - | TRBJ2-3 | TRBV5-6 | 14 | CASSFQGSTDTQYF | TGTGCCAGCAGCTTCCAGGGATCCACAGATACGCAGTATTTT
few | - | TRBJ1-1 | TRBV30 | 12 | CAWISWVTEAFF | TGTGCCTGGATCTCTTGGGTGACTGAAGCTTTCTTT
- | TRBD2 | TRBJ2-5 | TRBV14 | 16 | CASSQDFLAGVETQYF | TGTGCCAGCAGCCAAGATTTCCTAGCGGGAGTTGAGACCCAGTACTTC
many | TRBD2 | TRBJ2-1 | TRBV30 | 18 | CAWSATSGRAPSYNEQFF | TGTGCCTGGAGTGCGACTAGCGGGAGGGCCCCCTCCTACAATGAGCAGTTCTTC
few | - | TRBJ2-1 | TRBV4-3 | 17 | CASSQDHRQGLGNEQFF | TGCGCCAGCAGCCAAGATCATAGGCAGGGTCTAGGTAATGAGCAGTTCTTC
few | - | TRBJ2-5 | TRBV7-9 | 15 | CASSLAGGAKGTQYF | TGTGCCAGCAGCTTAGCGGGGGGCGCCAAAGGGACCCAGTACTTC
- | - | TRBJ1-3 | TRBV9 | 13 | CASSVWGRDTIYF | TGTGCCAGCAGCGTTTGGGGACGTGACACCATATATTTT
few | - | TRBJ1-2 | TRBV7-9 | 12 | CASSFSDYGYTF | TGTGCCAGCAGCTTCAGTGACTATGGCTACACCTTC
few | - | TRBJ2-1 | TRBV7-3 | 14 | CASSLIRAQGEQFF | TGTGCCAGCAGCTTAATCCGTGCACAGGGTGAGCAGTTCTTC
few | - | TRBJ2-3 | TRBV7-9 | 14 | CASSPGRSTDTQYF | TGTGCCAGCAGCCCGGGACGGAGCACAGATACGCAGTATTTT
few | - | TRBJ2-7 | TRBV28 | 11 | CASSLFGEQYF | TGTGCCAGCAGTTTATTTGGGGAGCAGTACTTC
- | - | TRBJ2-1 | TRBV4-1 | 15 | CASSQGVNGYNEQFF | TGCGCCAGCAGCCAAGGAGTCAACGGCTACAATGAGCAGTTCTTC
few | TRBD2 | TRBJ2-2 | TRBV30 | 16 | CAWSVVAGVNTGELFF | TGTGCCTGGAGTGTAGTAGCGGGAGTGAACACCGGGGAGCTGTTTTTT
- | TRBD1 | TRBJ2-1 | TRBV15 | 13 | CATSRKQGNEQFF | TGTGCCACCAGCAGAAAACAGGGGAATGAGCAGTTCTTC
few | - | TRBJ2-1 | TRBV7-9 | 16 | CASSLAQVGSYNEQFF | TGTGCCAGCAGCTTAGCGCAGGTGGGCTCCTACAATGAGCAGTTCTTC
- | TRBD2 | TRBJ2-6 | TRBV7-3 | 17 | CASRTGGTHSGANVLTF | TGTGCCAGCAGAACCGGGGGGACCCACTCTGGGGCCAACGTCCTGACTTTC
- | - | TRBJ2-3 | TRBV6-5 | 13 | CASSYSRADTQYF | TGTGCCAGCAGTTACTCGAGAGCAGATACGCAGTATTTT
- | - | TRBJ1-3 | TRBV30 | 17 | CAWSVSGGIVSGNTIYF | TGTGCCTGGAGTGTATCCGGGGGTATTGTGTCTGGAAACACCATATATTTT
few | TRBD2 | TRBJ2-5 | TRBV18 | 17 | CASSPRLAGTYQETQYF | TGTGCCAGCTCACCTAGACTAGCGGGGACGTACCAAGAGACCCAGTACTTC
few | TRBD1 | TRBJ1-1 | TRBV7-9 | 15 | CASSLNRGLNTEAFF | TGTGCCAGCAGTTTAAACAGGGGTTTGAACACTGAAGCTTTCTTT
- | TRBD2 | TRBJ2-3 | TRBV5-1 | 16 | CASSAIGSGDTDTQYF | TGCGCCAGCAGCGCGATCGGTAGCGGGGACACAGATACGCAGTATTTT
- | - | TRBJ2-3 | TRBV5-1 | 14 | CASKGGTSQDTQYF | TGCGCCAGCAAAGGAGGGACTTCGCAAGATACGCAGTATTTT
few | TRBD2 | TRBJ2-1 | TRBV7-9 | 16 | CASSAPGLVVYNEQFF | TGTGCCAGCAGCGCACCGGGACTAGTTGTCTACAATGAGCAGTTCTTC
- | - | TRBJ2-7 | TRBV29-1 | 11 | CSVMTIYEQYF | TGCAGCGTCATGACGATCTACGAGCAGTACTTC
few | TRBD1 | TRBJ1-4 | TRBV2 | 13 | CASSATGDEKLFF | TGTGCCAGCAGTGCGACAGGGGATGAAAAACTGTTTTTT
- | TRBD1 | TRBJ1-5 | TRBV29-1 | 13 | CSVRDRADQPQHF | TGCAGCGTACGCGACAGGGCAGATCAGCCCCAGCATTTT
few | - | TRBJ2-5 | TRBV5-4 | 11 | CASSGAETQYF | TGTGCCAGCAGCGGAGCAGAGACCCAGTACTTC
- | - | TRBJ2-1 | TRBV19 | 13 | CASSHNSHNEQFF | TGTGCCAGTAGTCATAACAGCCACAATGAGCAGTTCTTC
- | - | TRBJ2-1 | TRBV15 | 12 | CATSRWNTEQFF | TGTGCCACCAGCAGATGGAACACAGAGCAGTTCTTC
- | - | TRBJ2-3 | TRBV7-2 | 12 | CASSRVADTQYF | TGTGCCAGCAGCCGAGTCGCGGATACGCAGTATTTT
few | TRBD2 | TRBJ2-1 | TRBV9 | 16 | CASSVINSGKYNEQFF | TGTGCCAGCAGCGTAATCAATAGCGGGAAATACAATGAGCAGTTCTTC
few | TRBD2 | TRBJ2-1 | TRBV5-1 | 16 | CASSLALAGVYNEQFF | TGCGCCAGCAGCTTGGCACTAGCGGGAGTCTACAATGAGCAGTTCTTC